This T cell receptor beta chain stems from a study of T cell responses to AZD1222 COVID-19 vaccine. The protocol was immunoSEQ multiplex PCR, while the TCRdb copy is restricted to in-frame clones and leaves out a portion. Of about 94,000 clones in the sample, 85% were seen once. Trimming pared 6 bases from V and 0 bases from J, leaving 15 bases between. The CDR3 extends over 15 amino acids. In germline, CDR1 is MDHEN, CDR2 SYDVKM. This clonotype originated in an adult who received the AZD1222 COVID-19 vaccine. Sequenced material: peripheral blood, taken 28 days after the second AZD1222 dose. The chain links TRBV28 to TRBJ2-7; D not resolved. The CDR3, as DNA: TGTGCCAGCAGCCCAATAGAATCCCACTCCTACGAGCAGTACTTC. Amino acid sequence: CASSPIESHSYEQYF.